The present T cell receptor beta chain was sequenced within a study of neoadjuvant anti-PD-1 for oral cavity cancer. The wider study: Patients without progression received a fourth nivolumab dose around day 43, then surgical resection on days 50-56.

This clone was seen more than once but under ten times. Germline CDR1 and CDR2: MNHNS and SASEGT. This CDR3 region has 14 residues. Trimming took off 10 bases at V and 0 bases at J, with 13 bases between the two ends. Sequenced by immunoSEQ multiplex PCR; TCRdb stores in-frame clones only, minus some. This table has over 5,500 clones, about 80% appearing once. This rearrangement joins TRBV6-1 to TRBJ2-1, with D maybe TRBD1 (6 bases). Sequenced here: PBMCs, sampled before nivolumab (anti-PD-1) treatment. This sequence originates from a person between 40 and 85 years old with oral cavity squamous cell carcinoma. The CDR3 here is CAIFRGSSYNEQFF. CDR3 nucleotide sequence: TGTGCCATATTCAGGGGTAGCTCCTACAATGAGCAGTTCTTC.